Listed below are T cell receptor beta chains from one sample, sequenced in a study of blood T cell repertoires in COVID-19. Clones were read by immunoSEQ multiplex PCR, and TCRdb kept only the in-frame ones, dropping some. There are about 150,000 clones in the sample; around 82% occur only once, and around 14% lies in the top ten. Sequenced input: peripheral blood. These receptors came from a man between 18 and 29 years old with active or convalescent COVID-19. Both conserved end residues are part of each CDR3. A D gene is named only where the DNA matches it firmly. Size values are once, few and many counts, or a class for expanded clones, and some rows have none.

j_call v_call d_call clone_size cdr3_nt cdr3_aa
TRBJ2-6 TRBV5-1 . . TGCGCCAGCAGCTTTGGGGGGACTTCTGGGGCCAACGTCCTGACTTTC CASSFGGTSGANVLTF
TRBJ2-1 TRBV11-3 . once TGTGCCAGCAGCTTAGGTCCAGCCTACAATGAGCAGTTCTTC CASSLGPAYNEQFF
TRBJ2-1 TRBV11-2 . . TGTGCCAGCACCCAGATCGGGGAGGAGCAGTTCTTC CASTQIGEEQFF
TRBJ2-7 TRBV11-2 TRBD2 . TGTGCCAGCAGCTTATTCCGACTAGCGGGAGGGCATGGGCAGTACTTC CASSLFRLAGGHGQYF
TRBJ1-4 TRBV19 TRBD1 . TGTGCCAGTAGTGTAATCCGGGACAGGGGAAGAAAACTGTTTTTT CASSVIRDRGRKLFF
TRBJ2-5 TRBV28 . . TGTGCCAGCAGTTATAAACACAGAGAGACCCAGTACTTC CASSYKHRETQYF
TRBJ1-2 TRBV2 TRBD1 . TGTGCCAGCAGTGTGATACACAGGGGCGGCTATGGCTACACCTTC CASSVIHRGGYGYTF
TRBJ2-7 TRBV27 . . TGTGCCAGCAGTTTAGACTCCGGTTGGGTACTAAACGGCGAGCAGTACTTC CASSLDSGWVLNGEQYF
TRBJ2-3 TRBV6-5 . . TGTGCCAGCAGTTGGAGTGGCACAGATACGCAGTATTTT CASSWSGTDTQYF
TRBJ1-3 TRBV28 . . TGTGCCAGCAGCCCCGTGCGAACTGGAAACACCATATATTTT CASSPVRTGNTIYF
TRBJ2-3 TRBV24-1 TRBD2 . TGTGCCACCAGTGATATAGCGGGAGGGAGTGCAGATACGCAGTATTTT CATSDIAGGSADTQYF